This is a list of T cell receptor beta chains from one sample in a study of CD8+ T cells in alopecia areata. Some clones are missing from TCRdb's copy, which holds only in-frame ones; the method was immunoSEQ multiplex PCR. The sample lists 200,000 or so clones, about 56% occurring once. Sample: CD8+ T cells sorted from blood. The receptors were sampled from a human donor in good health. Both conserved end residues are part of each CDR3. Fields, in order: J gene, V gene, D gene, clone size, CDR3 protein, CDR3 DNA. A D gene is named only where the DNA matches it firmly. Clone sizes are given selectively: once, few, many, or a class where the clone is expanded.

j_gene: TRBJ1-5
v_gene: TRBV11-2
d_gene: .
abundance: .
CDR3aa: CASSLDRGSNQPQHF
CDR3nt: TGTGCCAGCAGCTTAGACAGGGGCAGCAATCAGCCCCAGCATTTT

j_gene: TRBJ1-1
v_gene: TRBV13
d_gene: .
abundance: few
CDR3aa: CASSHRSEAFF
CDR3nt: TGTGCCAGCAGCCACAGGTCAGAAGCTTTCTTT

j_gene: TRBJ1-1
v_gene: TRBV9
d_gene: TRBD1
abundance: once
CDR3aa: CASSVASQGRTRTEAFF
CDR3nt: TGTGCCAGCAGCGTAGCTTCACAGGGGCGAACCCGCACTGAAGCTTTCTTT

j_gene: TRBJ1-5
v_gene: TRBV27
d_gene: .
abundance: .
CDR3aa: CASREWGSYQPQHF
CDR3nt: TGTGCCAGCAGGGAATGGGGCAGTTATCAGCCCCAGCATTTT

j_gene: TRBJ2-7
v_gene: TRBV15
d_gene: .
abundance: once
CDR3aa: CATSGGSGEQYF
CDR3nt: TGTGCCACCAGCGGGGGGTCCGGCGAGCAGTACTTC

j_gene: TRBJ2-1
v_gene: TRBV27
d_gene: .
abundance: .
CDR3aa: CASSTGPGEQFF
CDR3nt: TGTGCCAGCAGCACGGGGCCAGGTGAGCAGTTCTTC

j_gene: TRBJ2-7
v_gene: TRBV27
d_gene: .
abundance: few
CDR3aa: CASSSSYEQYF
CDR3nt: TGTGCCAGCAGTAGCTCCTACGAGCAGTACTTC

j_gene: TRBJ2-2
v_gene: TRBV9
d_gene: .
abundance: .
CDR3aa: CASSARASGELFF
CDR3nt: TGTGCCAGCAGCGCCAGGGCATCCGGGGAGCTGTTTTTT

j_gene: TRBJ1-1
v_gene: TRBV5-8
d_gene: TRBD1
abundance: .
CDR3aa: CASSFRGRGGEAFF
CDR3nt: TGTGCCAGCAGCTTCAGGGGGCGCGGAGGTGAAGCTTTCTTT

j_gene: TRBJ2-7
v_gene: TRBV30
d_gene: .
abundance: .
CDR3aa: CAWSVSYEQYF
CDR3nt: TGTGCCTGGAGTGTTTCCTACGAGCAGTACTTC

j_gene: TRBJ1-4
v_gene: TRBV5-1
d_gene: .
abundance: .
CDR3aa: CASSLASGRDEKLFF
CDR3nt: TGCGCCAGCAGCTTGGCGTCGGGGCGAGATGAAAAACTGTTTTTT

j_gene: TRBJ2-2
v_gene: TRBV5-4
d_gene: .
abundance: few
CDR3aa: CASSRRAGELFF
CDR3nt: TGTGCCAGCAGCCGGAGGGCCGGGGAGCTGTTTTTT

j_gene: TRBJ1-2
v_gene: TRBV30
d_gene: .
abundance: .
CDR3aa: CASSWQGDYGYTF
CDR3nt: TGTGCCTCATCCTGGCAGGGAGACTATGGCTACACCTTC

j_gene: TRBJ2-7
v_gene: TRBV5-1
d_gene: .
abundance: few
CDR3aa: CASKEGLEQYF
CDR3nt: TGCGCCAGCAAGGAGGGTCTCGAGCAGTACTTC

j_gene: TRBJ2-3
v_gene: TRBV10-1
d_gene: .
abundance: few
CDR3aa: CASLPGEGRTDTQYF
CDR3nt: TGCGCCAGTTTACCGGGGGAAGGACGCACAGATACGCAGTATTTT

j_gene: TRBJ2-6
v_gene: TRBV29-1
d_gene: TRBD1
abundance: .
CDR3aa: CSVRDSSGANVLTF
CDR3nt: TGCAGCGTTCGGGACAGCTCTGGGGCCAACGTCCTGACTTTC

j_gene: TRBJ1-3
v_gene: TRBV5-1
d_gene: .
abundance: .
CDR3aa: CASSDNFPGNTIYF
CDR3nt: TGCGCCAGCAGCGACAACTTTCCTGGAAACACCATATATTTT

j_gene: TRBJ1-2
v_gene: TRBV5-8
d_gene: TRBD1
abundance: .
CDR3aa: CASSLVQGAEYGYTF
CDR3nt: TGTGCCAGCAGCTTGGTACAGGGGGCAGAATATGGCTACACCTTC

j_gene: TRBJ2-1
v_gene: TRBV18
d_gene: TRBD2
abundance: few
CDR3aa: CASSPGLPLEQFF
CDR3nt: TGTGCCAGCTCACCGGGACTACCACTCGAGCAGTTCTTC

j_gene: TRBJ1-2
v_gene: TRBV10-2
d_gene: .
abundance: .
CDR3aa: CASSMGYGYTF
CDR3nt: TGCGCCAGCAGTATGGGGTATGGCTACACCTTC

j_gene: TRBJ1-3
v_gene: TRBV13
d_gene: .
abundance: .
CDR3aa: CASSRVATGSSGNTIYF
CDR3nt: TGTGCCAGCAGCCGAGTGGCTACCGGGAGCTCTGGAAACACCATATATTTT

j_gene: TRBJ2-7
v_gene: TRBV2
d_gene: .
abundance: .
CDR3aa: CASGHREQYF
CDR3nt: TGTGCCAGTGGACACCGCGAGCAGTACTTC

j_gene: TRBJ2-1
v_gene: TRBV5-6
d_gene: .
abundance: few
CDR3aa: CASTPSSGLHNEQFF
CDR3nt: TGTGCCAGCACCCCGTCCAGCGGCCTTCACAATGAGCAGTTCTTC

j_gene: TRBJ1-4
v_gene: TRBV30
d_gene: .
abundance: .
CDR3aa: CAWSGPGLNEKLFF
CDR3nt: TGTGCCTGGAGCGGGCCGGGCCTTAATGAAAAACTGTTTTTT

j_gene: TRBJ2-2
v_gene: TRBV2
d_gene: .
abundance: few
CDR3aa: CASRARSGTGELFF
CDR3nt: TGTGCCAGTAGGGCCAGGTCGGGAACCGGGGAGCTGTTTTTT

j_gene: TRBJ1-4
v_gene: TRBV12-5
d_gene: .
abundance: few
CDR3aa: CASGPTGQRGEKLFF
CDR3nt: TGTGCTAGTGGACCCACAGGGCAACGGGGGGAAAAACTGTTTTTT

j_gene: TRBJ2-2
v_gene: TRBV6-6
d_gene: .
abundance: .
CDR3aa: CASSYGGELFF
CDR3nt: TGTGCCAGCAGTTACGGCGGGGAGCTGTTTTTT

j_gene: TRBJ1-2
v_gene: TRBV9
d_gene: .
abundance: .
CDR3aa: CASSDRGSNYGYTF
CDR3nt: TGTGCCAGCAGCGACCGGGGATCTAACTATGGCTACACCTTC

j_gene: TRBJ2-1
v_gene: TRBV5-6
d_gene: TRBD2
abundance: few
CDR3aa: CASSGPRGGRGNEQFF
CDR3nt: TGTGCCAGCAGCGGGCCCCGGGGGGGGCGAGGTAATGAGCAGTTCTTC

j_gene: TRBJ2-3
v_gene: TRBV4-1
d_gene: .
abundance: .
CDR3aa: CASSYRENTDTQYF
CDR3nt: TGCGCCAGCAGTTACAGGGAGAACACAGATACGCAGTATTTT

j_gene: TRBJ1-1
v_gene: TRBV7-3
d_gene: .
abundance: many
CDR3aa: CASSFGNTEAFF
CDR3nt: TGTGCCAGCAGCTTTGGTAACACTGAAGCTTTCTTT

j_gene: TRBJ1-1
v_gene: TRBV5-6
d_gene: .
abundance: .
CDR3aa: CASSRGQMNTEAFF
CDR3nt: TGTGCCAGCAGCCGAGGACAGATGAACACTGAAGCTTTCTTT

j_gene: TRBJ2-7
v_gene: TRBV5-1
d_gene: TRBD2
abundance: .
CDR3aa: CASSLGDIGTSGAYEQYF
CDR3nt: TGCGCCAGCAGCTTGGGCGACATTGGGACTAGCGGGGCCTACGAGCAGTACTTC

j_gene: TRBJ2-1
v_gene: TRBV29-1
d_gene: .
abundance: .
CDR3aa: CSVEGWGEQFF
CDR3nt: TGCAGCGTTGAAGGTTGGGGTGAGCAGTTCTTC

j_gene: TRBJ1-4
v_gene: TRBV13
d_gene: .
abundance: .
CDR3aa: CASTTGRTNEKLFF
CDR3nt: TGTGCCAGCACTACTGGACGGACTAATGAAAAACTGTTTTTT

j_gene: TRBJ2-3
v_gene: TRBV29-1
d_gene: TRBD2
abundance: .
CDR3aa: CSVEEGRGGYEDTQYF
CDR3nt: TGCAGCGTTGAAGAAGGGCGGGGGGGCTACGAAGATACGCAGTATTTT

j_gene: TRBJ1-2
v_gene: TRBV5-6
d_gene: TRBD1
abundance: once
CDR3aa: CASSRTGVYGYTF
CDR3nt: TGTGCCAGCAGCCGGACAGGTGTATACGGCTACACCTTC

j_gene: TRBJ1-1
v_gene: TRBV25-1
d_gene: .
abundance: .
CDR3aa: CASRPSGGLVNTEAFF
CDR3nt: TGTGCCAGCAGGCCCTCGGGGGGGCTAGTGAACACTGAAGCTTTCTTT

j_gene: TRBJ2-1
v_gene: TRBV29-1
d_gene: TRBD2
abundance: few
CDR3aa: CSVEGLAGEYEQFF
CDR3nt: TGCAGCGTTGAAGGTTTAGCGGGGGAATATGAGCAGTTCTTC

j_gene: TRBJ1-3
v_gene: TRBV29-1
d_gene: .
abundance: .
CDR3aa: CSVGGEMPDSGNTIYF
CDR3nt: TGCAGCGTTGGGGGGGAGATGCCAGACTCTGGAAACACCATATATTTT

j_gene: TRBJ2-3
v_gene: TRBV6-5
d_gene: TRBD2
abundance: .
CDR3aa: CASSYVAGGTDTQYF
CDR3nt: TGTGCCAGCAGTTACGTAGCGGGGGGCACAGATACGCAGTATTTT

j_gene: TRBJ2-1
v_gene: TRBV5-1
d_gene: .
abundance: .
CDR3aa: CASSLAGSNNEQFF
CDR3nt: TGCGCCAGCAGCTTGGCCGGGTCTAACAATGAGCAGTTCTTC

j_gene: TRBJ1-2
v_gene: TRBV14
d_gene: .
abundance: few
CDR3aa: CASSQDPGLTGGDGYTF
CDR3nt: TGTGCCAGCAGCCAAGACCCGGGACTCACTGGGGGAGATGGCTACACCTTC

j_gene: TRBJ2-7
v_gene: TRBV12-5
d_gene: TRBD1
abundance: few
CDR3aa: CASGTLDRGMPHYEQYF
CDR3nt: TGTGCTAGTGGTACCCTGGACAGGGGAATGCCTCACTACGAGCAGTACTTC

j_gene: TRBJ1-2
v_gene: TRBV30
d_gene: .
abundance: .
CDR3aa: CAWNIGPPPNYGYTF
CDR3nt: TGTGCCTGGAATATAGGGCCTCCTCCTAACTATGGCTACACCTTC

j_gene: TRBJ1-6
v_gene: TRBV7-6
d_gene: .
abundance: .
CDR3aa: CASSPGPWGGNSPLHF
CDR3nt: TGTGCCAGCAGCCCAGGCCCCTGGGGGGGAAATTCACCCCTCCACTTT

j_gene: TRBJ2-3
v_gene: TRBV19
d_gene: .
abundance: few
CDR3aa: CASSIGIGGTYF
CDR3nt: TGTGCCAGTAGTATCGGGATAGGGGGAACGTATTTT

j_gene: TRBJ2-2
v_gene: TRBV29-1
d_gene: TRBD1
abundance: few
CDR3aa: CSATRGPGELFF
CDR3nt: TGCAGCGCAACCAGGGGGCCTGGGGAGCTGTTTTTT

j_gene: TRBJ2-5
v_gene: TRBV9
d_gene: .
abundance: .
CDR3aa: CASSVVGGPETQYF
CDR3nt: TGTGCCAGCAGCGTAGTGGGGGGCCCAGAGACCCAGTACTTC

j_gene: TRBJ2-3
v_gene: TRBV2
d_gene: .
abundance: .
CDR3aa: CASSSLSTDTQYF
CDR3nt: TGTGCCAGCAGTTCCCTGAGCACAGATACGCAGTATTTT

j_gene: TRBJ2-2
v_gene: TRBV27
d_gene: TRBD1
abundance: .
CDR3aa: CASSPRSGGNGELFF
CDR3nt: TGTGCCAGCAGTCCGCGGTCAGGGGGCAACGGGGAGCTGTTTTTT

j_gene: TRBJ2-1
v_gene: TRBV6-1
d_gene: TRBD2
abundance: .
CDR3aa: CASTGGALGNEQFF
CDR3nt: TGTGCCAGCACCGGGGGGGCGCTCGGGAATGAGCAGTTCTTC

j_gene: TRBJ2-7
v_gene: TRBV15
d_gene: .
abundance: .
CDR3aa: CATSRVGVTYEQYF
CDR3nt: TGTGCCACCAGCAGAGTTGGGGTGACCTACGAGCAGTACTTC

j_gene: TRBJ2-7
v_gene: TRBV30
d_gene: TRBD1
abundance: .
CDR3aa: CAWETGAGYEQYF
CDR3nt: TGTGCCTGGGAGACAGGGGCGGGATACGAGCAGTACTTC

j_gene: TRBJ2-1
v_gene: TRBV27
d_gene: .
abundance: .
CDR3aa: CASSFDSGPVLF
CDR3nt: TGTGCCAGCAGTTTCGACTCTGGGCCCGTCCTCTTC